The next 14 T cell receptor beta chains were all read from a single sample in a study of blood T cell repertoires in COVID-19. Data came from immunoSEQ multiplex PCR; TCRdb stores just in-frame clones and leaves some out. The sample yields 230,000 or so clones, roughly 84% seen once. The source material was peripheral blood. Receptor source: a man aged 35 to 55 who had recovered from COVID-19.

The gene calls are TRBV6-2 or TRBV6-3 and TRBJ2-1; D perhaps matches TRBD2 (6 bases). The V gene's germline CDR1 is MNHEY and CDR2 SVGEGT. Trimming pared 5 bases from V and 0 bases from J, leaving 17 bases between. This CDR3 is 17 amino acids long. The CDR3 DNA reads TGTGCCAGCAGTCGCCGGGGGTTCTCATCCTCCTACAATGAGCAGTTCTTC. Translated: CASSRRGFSSSYNEQFF.

This clone was observed a single time. The gene calls are TRBV7-2 and TRBJ2-7; D remains unclear. Trimming stripped 1 base from V and 2 bases from J, with 9 bases between. This CDR3 spans 14 amino acids. Per the germline V gene, CDR1 is SGHTA and CDR2 is FQGNSA. CDR3 protein: CASSLVPGPYEQYF. Written as DNA, the CDR3 is TGTGCCAGCAGCTTAGTCCCAGGTCCCTACGAGCAGTACTTC.

Only a few counts were recorded for this clone. The chain recombines TRBV7-9 with TRBJ2-7; tentatively, D is TRBD1 (5 bases). V was shortened by 4 bases and J by 6 bases, with 22 bases between the two germline ends. The CDR3 length is 16 residues. Germline loops: CDR1 SEHNR, CDR2 FQNEAQ (reference sequence). CDR3 sequence: CASSSMLDRRPREQYF. The CDR3 DNA follows: TGTGCCAGCAGCTCGATGCTCGACAGAAGACCCCGCGAGCAGTACTTC.

This sequence joins TRBV5-4 and TRBJ2-7; D perhaps matches TRBD2 (5 bases). The CDR3 is 16 residues long. Germline assignment: CDR1 SGHNT and CDR2 YYREEE (reference sequence). With 4 bases removed from V and 1 base from J, the gap between germline ends came to 18 bases. The CDR3 loop is CASSSIPDSFSYEQYF. The CDR3 DNA follows: TGTGCCAGCAGCAGCATCCCGGACTCTTTTTCCTACGAGCAGTACTTC.

The V and J genes are TRBV18 and TRBJ2-3; no firm D call. The V end was cut by 6 bases, the J end by 0 bases, with 10 bases between. This CDR3 has 14 residues. Germline values: CDR1 KGHSH, CDR2 LQKENI. This chain's CDR3 is CASSRSGSTDTQYF. CDR3 in DNA: TGTGCCAGCTCTCGCAGTGGCAGCACAGATACGCAGTATTTT.

This clone was seen only once. The chain combines TRBV5-4 with TRBJ2-2; 15 bases fit TRBD2. This CDR3 is built from 18 residues. Germline assignment: CDR1 SGHNT and CDR2 YYREEE (reference sequence). Trimming at V came to 3 bases and at J to 6 bases, leaving 9 bases not matched to a gene. This CDR3 reads CASSSGTSGGPRAGELFF. DNA of the CDR3: TGTGCCAGCAGCTCTGGGACTAGCGGGGGGCCCCGCGCCGGGGAGCTGTTTTTT.

The J gene is TRBJ1-3, the V gene TRBV5-1, with 9 bases lining up with TRBD1. The V segment lost 0 bases and the J segment 0 bases; nucleotides outside the gene matches: 7. Germline CDR1 and CDR2: SGHRS and YFSETQ. This CDR3 contains 18 residues. CDR3: CASSLDTGGPYSGNTIYF. As DNA, the CDR3 is TGCGCCAGCAGCTTGGATACAGGGGGCCCCTACTCTGGAAACACCATATATTTT.

The sample holds a few counts of this clone. Different DNA sequences within this sample yield the same CDR3. The rearrangement joins TRBV5-1 to TRBJ1-2; D remains ambiguous. The germline V gene has CDR1 SGHRS and CDR2 YFSETQ. Deletions cut 1 base from V and 8 bases from J, with 15 bases between. The CDR3 is 14 amino acids. As DNA, the CDR3 is TGCGCCAGCAGCTTGTCTGGGAGGGTCGACGGCTACACCTTC. Amino acid sequence: CASSLSGRVDGYTF.

This clone was seen only a few times. V gene TRBV9 combines with J gene TRBJ2-3; possibly TRBD1 for D (6 bases). V was trimmed by 0 bases and J by 8 bases, leaving 16 bases between them. The CDR3 has 15 amino acids. Germline loops: CDR1 SGDLS, CDR2 YYNGEE. The CDR3 coding sequence is TGTGCCAGCAGCGTAGGTTTAGGGGTAGGGGGTACGCAGTATTTT. It yields the protein CASSVGLGVGGTQYF.

The rearrangement uses TRBV11-3 and TRBJ1-1; D is undetermined. Per germline, CDR1 SGHNT and CDR2 YENEEA. Trimming took off 3 bases at V and 10 bases at J, with 9 bases between the two ends. CDR3 length equals 11 residues. The CDR3 bases are TGTGCCAGCAGCTTGGGCCCGGCAGCTTTCTTT. This encodes CASSLGPAAFF.

V gene TRBV6-6 combines with J gene TRBJ1-2; D gene uncertain. The CDR3 has 15 amino acids. CDR1 and CDR2 (germline): MNHNY, SVGAGI (reference sequence). Trimming removed 0 bases from V and 7 bases from J, with 15 bases in between. In nucleotides, the CDR3 is TGTGCCAGCAGTTACTCCCTCCGGGTACTGGGTGGCTACACCTTC. The encoded protein is CASSYSLRVLGGYTF.

V and J are TRBV27 and TRBJ2-1; 10 bases map to TRBD1. This CDR3 comprises 15 residues. J lost 3 bases, V lost 3 bases, and 2 bases had no gene match. CDR1 is MNHEY and CDR2 is SMNVEV in the germline V gene (reference sequence). This CDR3 reads CASSFGQGVYNEQFF. The CDR3 nucleotides read TGTGCCAGCAGTTTCGGACAGGGGGTCTACAATGAGCAGTTCTTC.

This clone has just a few counts. J is TRBJ2-6 and V is TRBV2, with 12 bases that match TRBD1. There are 17 residues in the CDR3. After removal of 5 bases from V and 2 bases from J, the junction contained 4 bases not matched to a gene. Germline CDR1 is SNHLY and CDR2 is FYNNEI. CDR3 DNA: TGTGCCAGCAGTCCCGGGACAGGGGGCCCTGGGGCCAACGTCCTGACTTTC. Amino acid sequence: CASSPGTGGPGANVLTF.

V gene TRBV5-4 combines with J gene TRBJ2-5; D perhaps matches TRBD2 (6 bases). The germline V gene encodes CDR1 SGHNT and CDR2 YYREEE (reference sequence). This CDR3 is built from 14 residues. The V gene lost 2 bases and the J gene lost 5 bases, with 13 bases spanning the gap. Written as DNA, the CDR3 is TGTGCCAGCAGCTTAGGAGGGGTTCGGGAGACCCAGTACTTC. Protein product: CASSLGGVRETQYF. The full variable domain, its missing parts supplied by reference TRBV5-4 and TRBJ2-5, is ETGVTQSPTHLIKTRGQQVTLRCSSQSGHNTVSWYQQALGQGPQFIFQYYREEENGRGNFPPRFSGLQFPNYSSELNVNALELDDSALYLCASSLGGVRETQYFGPGTRLLVL.